The rows below give T cell receptor beta chains drawn from one sample of a study of identifying expanded T cells in peripheral blood. The data were produced by immunoSEQ multiplex PCR, yet TCRdb's version contains in-frame clones alone and is incomplete. Among around 120,000 clones listed, approximately 86% were seen once. The specimen sequenced was blood. Every receptor here comes from a person aged 18 to 75 in good health. Each CDR3 is given with its conserved first and last residue.

TRBJ2-7 | TRBV5-4 | CASSAPKREVSYEQYF
TRBJ2-1 | TRBV28 | CASSFWGNNEQFF
TRBJ2-5 | TRBV2 | CASKAATGKYTETQYF
TRBJ2-7 | TRBV6-6 | CASSYPDTYEQYF
TRBJ1-1 | TRBV2 | CASSVLGREAFF
TRBJ2-5 | TRBV27 | CASSPRTGGAETQYF
TRBJ1-2 | TRBV6-6 | CASSTEGGTSYGYTF
TRBJ2-7 | TRBV10-3 | CAISSGTGEDWDEQYF
TRBJ2-5 | TRBV5-4 | CASSLNRGGAEETQYF
TRBJ2-3 | TRBV15 | CATSRGVSTDTQYF
TRBJ1-5 | TRBV27 | CASSLTGGQPQHF
TRBJ2-3 | TRBV5-8 | CASSYNTDTQYF
TRBJ2-4 | TRBV5-1 | CASSSGTGGNIQYF
TRBJ1-2 | TRBV20-1 | CSASLRSGYTF
TRBJ2-1 | TRBV14 | CASSQGTSTNNEQFF
TRBJ2-5 | TRBV28 | CASSPRTQVLETQYF
TRBJ2-3 | TRBV29-1 | CSVEMAGGPLDTQYF
TRBJ1-2 | TRBV19 | CASSIDSAQGGGYGYTF
TRBJ2-7 | TRBV5-1 | CASSWDRAEQYF
TRBJ2-7 | TRBV6-5 | CASNPAGAGYEQYF
TRBJ1-1 | TRBV27 | CASIQRGADAEAFF
TRBJ2-7 | TRBV6-1 | CASSERQGRSYEQYF
TRBJ1-2 | TRBV4-3 | CASSLGTGVSNYGYTF
TRBJ2-7 | TRBV14 | CASSQDYGGRWDEQYF
TRBJ1-1 | TRBV29-1 | CSVDSWSPPGGGTEAFF
TRBJ1-2 | TRBV6-5 | CASRFRTGYYGYTF
TRBJ2-6 | TRBV2 | CASSARGSGANVLTF
TRBJ1-3 | TRBV5-8 | CASSFWGGNTIYF
TRBJ2-5 | TRBV7-3 | CASSGSGGETQYF
TRBJ1-2 | TRBV14 | CASSQLTGGFRFYGYTF
TRBJ2-7 | TRBV7-8 | CASSLAQRGSYEQYF
TRBJ1-5 | TRBV2 | CASSEVGYQPQHF
TRBJ2-5 | TRBV29-1 | CSVGLGTYQETQYF
TRBJ2-7 | TRBV28 | CASSFGGTASYEQYF
TRBJ2-1 | TRBV2 | CASSPSGSSYNEQFF
TRBJ1-3 | TRBV11-2 | CASSQYGRSGNTIYF
TRBJ2-3 | TRBV7-8 | CASSPWTPSTDTQYF
TRBJ2-3 | TRBV4-2 | CASSQDRVAGDTQYF
TRBJ1-3 | TRBV5-4 | CASSGDRGPGNTIYF
TRBJ2-1 | TRBV4-1 | CASSHSSGNEQFF
TRBJ2-2 | TRBV28 | CASRSTGGGELFF
TRBJ2-5 | TRBV5-4 | CASSWGGGETQYF
TRBJ2-7 | TRBV15 | CATSSGTGLTYEQYF
TRBJ1-3 | TRBV7-9 | CASSLAQSGNTIYF
TRBJ2-2 | TRBV6-5 | CASRRQGAGTGELFF
TRBJ1-1 | TRBV6-5 | CASSQLRGNTEAFF
TRBJ1-2 | TRBV2 | CASLSLSYGYTF
TRBJ1-1 | TRBV2 | CASSEEGYTEAFF
TRBJ1-5 | TRBV19 | CASSIQGHGNQPQHF
TRBJ2-7 | TRBV6-5 | CASSRSESWTYEQYF